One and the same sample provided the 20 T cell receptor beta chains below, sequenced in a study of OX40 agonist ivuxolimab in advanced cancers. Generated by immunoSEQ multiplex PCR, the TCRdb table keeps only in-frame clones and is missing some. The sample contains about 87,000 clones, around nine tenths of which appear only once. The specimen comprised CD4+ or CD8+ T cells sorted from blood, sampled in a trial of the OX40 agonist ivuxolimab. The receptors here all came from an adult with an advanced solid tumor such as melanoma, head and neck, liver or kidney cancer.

The CDR3: CASSPRGQPTSGSSYNEQFF. CDR3 coding DNA: TGCGCCAGCAGTCCCCGCGGGCAGCCGACTAGCGGGAGCTCCTACAATGAGCAGTTCTTC. The chain couples TRBV10-2 to TRBJ2-1, with 12 bases that match TRBD2. The CDR3 extends over 20 amino acids. CDR1 WSHSY and CDR2 SAAADI come from the germline V gene. V lost 5 bases, J lost 0 bases, and 14 bases stayed unmatched.

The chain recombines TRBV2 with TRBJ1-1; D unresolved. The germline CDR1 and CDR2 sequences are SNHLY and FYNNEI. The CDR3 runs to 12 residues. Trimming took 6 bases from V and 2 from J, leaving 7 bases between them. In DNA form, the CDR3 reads TGTGCCAGCAGCCGGAGCAACACTGAAGCTTTCTTT. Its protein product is CASSRSNTEAFF.

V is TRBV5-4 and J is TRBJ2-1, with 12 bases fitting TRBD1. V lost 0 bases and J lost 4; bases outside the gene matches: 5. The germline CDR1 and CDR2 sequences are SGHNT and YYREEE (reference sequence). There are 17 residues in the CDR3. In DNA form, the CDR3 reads TGTGCCAGCAGCTTGGCGGGGACAGGGGGCGGTTACAATGAGCAGTTCTTC. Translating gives CASSLAGTGGGYNEQFF.

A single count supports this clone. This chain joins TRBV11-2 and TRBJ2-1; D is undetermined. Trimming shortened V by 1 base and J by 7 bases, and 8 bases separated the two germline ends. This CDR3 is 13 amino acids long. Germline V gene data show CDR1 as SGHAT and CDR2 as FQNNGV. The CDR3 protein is CASSLGRVNEQFF. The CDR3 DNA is TGTGCCAGCAGCTTAGGGCGCGTAAATGAGCAGTTCTTC.

CDR3 coding DNA: TGTGCCCAATCTCAAGACAGGGAGCAGTACTTC. It yields the protein CAQSQDREQYF. This chain connects TRBV30 to TRBJ2-7; possible D gene TRBD1, 6 bases. CDR1 and CDR2 from the germline V gene are GTSNPN and SVGIG (reference sequence). With 8 bases removed from V and 7 bases from J, the gap between germline ends came to 15 bases. This CDR3 has 11 amino acids.

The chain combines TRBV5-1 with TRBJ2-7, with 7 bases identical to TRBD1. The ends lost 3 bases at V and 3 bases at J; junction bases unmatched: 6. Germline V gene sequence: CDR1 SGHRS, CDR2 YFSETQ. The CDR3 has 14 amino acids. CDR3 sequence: CASSSGQWDYEQYF. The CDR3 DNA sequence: TGCGCCAGCAGCTCGGGACAGTGGGACTACGAGCAGTACTTC.

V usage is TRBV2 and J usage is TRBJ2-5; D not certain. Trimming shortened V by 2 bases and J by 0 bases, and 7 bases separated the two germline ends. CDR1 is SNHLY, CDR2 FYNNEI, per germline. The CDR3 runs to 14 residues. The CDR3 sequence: CASSELMYQETQYF. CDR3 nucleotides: TGTGCCAGCAGTGAACTGATGTACCAAGAGACCCAGTACTTC. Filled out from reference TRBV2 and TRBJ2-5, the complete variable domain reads EPEVTQTPSHQVTQMGQEVILRCVPISNHLYFYWYRQILGQKVEFLVSFYNNEISEKSEIFDDQFSVERPDGSNFTLKIRSTKLEDSAMYFCASSELMYQETQYFGPGTRLLVL.

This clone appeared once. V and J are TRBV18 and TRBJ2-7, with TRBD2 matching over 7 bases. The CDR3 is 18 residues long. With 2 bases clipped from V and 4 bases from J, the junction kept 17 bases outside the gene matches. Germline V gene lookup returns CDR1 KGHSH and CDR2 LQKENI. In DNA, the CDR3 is TGTGCCAGCTCACCAGCCGCCATTGGCGCGGGAGCCCCGTACGAGCAGTACTTC. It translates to CASSPAAIGAGAPYEQYF.

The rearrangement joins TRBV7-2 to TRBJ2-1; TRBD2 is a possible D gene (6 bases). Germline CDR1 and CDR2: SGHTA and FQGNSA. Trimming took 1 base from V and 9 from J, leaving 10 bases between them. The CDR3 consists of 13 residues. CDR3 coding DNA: TGTGCCAGCAGCTTAGGACTAGATCGTGAGCAGTTCTTC. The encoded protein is CASSLGLDREQFF.

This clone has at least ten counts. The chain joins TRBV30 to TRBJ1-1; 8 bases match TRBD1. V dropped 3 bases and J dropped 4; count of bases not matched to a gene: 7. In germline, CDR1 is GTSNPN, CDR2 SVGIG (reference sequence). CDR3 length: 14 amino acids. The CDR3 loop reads CAWRHRTGLTEAFF. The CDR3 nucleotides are TGTGCCTGGAGGCATCGGACAGGGCTCACTGAAGCTTTCTTT.

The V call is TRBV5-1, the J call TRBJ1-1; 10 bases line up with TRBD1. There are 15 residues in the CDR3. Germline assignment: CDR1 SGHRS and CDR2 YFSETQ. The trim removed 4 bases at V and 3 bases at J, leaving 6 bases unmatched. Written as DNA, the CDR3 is TGCGCCAGCAGCGGTGGGACAGGGGATGACACTGAAGCTTTCTTT. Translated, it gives CASSGGTGDDTEAFF.

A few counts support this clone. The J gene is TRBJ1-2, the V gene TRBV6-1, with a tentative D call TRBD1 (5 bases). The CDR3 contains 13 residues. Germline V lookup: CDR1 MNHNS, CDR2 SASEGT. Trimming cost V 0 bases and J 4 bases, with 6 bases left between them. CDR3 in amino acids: CASSEARAYGYTF. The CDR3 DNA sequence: TGTGCCAGCAGTGAAGCCAGGGCCTATGGCTACACCTTC.

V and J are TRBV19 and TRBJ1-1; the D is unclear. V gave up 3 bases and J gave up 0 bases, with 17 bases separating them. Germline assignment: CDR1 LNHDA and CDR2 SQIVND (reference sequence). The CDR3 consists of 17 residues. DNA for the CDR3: TGTGCCAGTAGTATCCTCTTAGACCGTCGCATGAACACTGAAGCTTTCTTT. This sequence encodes CASSILLDRRMNTEAFF.

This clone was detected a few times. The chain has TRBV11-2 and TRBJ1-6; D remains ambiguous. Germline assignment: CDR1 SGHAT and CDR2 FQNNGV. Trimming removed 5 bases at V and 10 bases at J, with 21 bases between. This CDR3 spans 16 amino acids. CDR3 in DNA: TGTGCCAGCAGCCCTACTGCGGGCAGCCCTAACTCACCCCTCCACTTT. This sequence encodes CASSPTAGSPNSPLHF. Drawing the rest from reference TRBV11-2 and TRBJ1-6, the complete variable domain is EAGVAQSPRYKIIEKRQSVAFWCNPISGHATLYWYQQILGQGPKLLIQFQNNGVVDDSQLPKDRFSAERLKGVDSTLKIQPAKLEDSAVYLCASSPTAGSPNSPLHFGNGTRLTVT.

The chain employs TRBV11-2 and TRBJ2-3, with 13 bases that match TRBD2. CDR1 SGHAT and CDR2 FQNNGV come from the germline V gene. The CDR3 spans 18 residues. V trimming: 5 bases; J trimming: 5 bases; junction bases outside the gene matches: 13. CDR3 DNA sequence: TGTGCCAGCAGCGACGGGAGGGGACTAGCGGGGACACGAGATACGCAGTATTTT. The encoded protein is CASSDGRGLAGTRDTQYF.

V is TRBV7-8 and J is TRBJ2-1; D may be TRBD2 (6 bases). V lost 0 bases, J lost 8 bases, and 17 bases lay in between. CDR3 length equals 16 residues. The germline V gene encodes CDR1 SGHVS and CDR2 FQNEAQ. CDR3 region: CASSLAPRDSPHEQFF. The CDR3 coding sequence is TGTGCCAGCAGCTTAGCTCCCCGGGACTCTCCCCATGAGCAGTTCTTC.

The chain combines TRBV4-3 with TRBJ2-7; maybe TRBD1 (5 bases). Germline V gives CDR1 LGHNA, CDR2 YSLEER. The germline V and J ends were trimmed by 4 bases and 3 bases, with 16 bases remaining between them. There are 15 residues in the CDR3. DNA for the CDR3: TGCGCCAGCAGCCCCGACCACAGGACCAGCTACGAGCAGTACTTC. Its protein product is CASSPDHRTSYEQYF.

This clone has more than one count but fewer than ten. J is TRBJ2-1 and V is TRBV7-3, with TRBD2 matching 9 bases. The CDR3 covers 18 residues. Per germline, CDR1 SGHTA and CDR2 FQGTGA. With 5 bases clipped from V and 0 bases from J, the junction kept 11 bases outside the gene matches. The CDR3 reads CASSARTSAEGSYNEQFF. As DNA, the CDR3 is TGTGCCAGCAGCGCCAGGACTAGCGCCGAGGGCTCCTACAATGAGCAGTTCTTC. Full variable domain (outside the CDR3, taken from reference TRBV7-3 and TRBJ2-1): GAGVSQTPSNKVTEKGKYVELRCDPISGHTALYWYRQSLGQGPEFLIYFQGTGAADDSGLPNDRFFAVRPEGSVSTLKIQRTERGDSAVYLCASSARTSAEGSYNEQFFGPGTRLTVL.

Here the CDR3 reads CAISGSQGGSGNTIYF. CDR3 DNA: TGTGCCATCAGTGGTTCACAGGGGGGGTCTGGAAACACCATATATTTT. The rearrangement uses TRBV10-3 and TRBJ1-3; 8 bases line up with TRBD1. V gave up 4 bases and J gave up 1 base; unmatched junction bases: 6. CDR3 length equals 16 residues. Germline assignment: CDR1 ENHRY and CDR2 SYGVKD.

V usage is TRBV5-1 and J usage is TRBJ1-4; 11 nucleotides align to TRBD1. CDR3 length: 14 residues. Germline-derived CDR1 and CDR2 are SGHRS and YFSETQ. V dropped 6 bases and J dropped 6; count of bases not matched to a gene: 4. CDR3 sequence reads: CASKRTGGDEKLFF. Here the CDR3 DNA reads TGCGCCAGCAAACGGACAGGGGGCGATGAAAAACTGTTTTTT.